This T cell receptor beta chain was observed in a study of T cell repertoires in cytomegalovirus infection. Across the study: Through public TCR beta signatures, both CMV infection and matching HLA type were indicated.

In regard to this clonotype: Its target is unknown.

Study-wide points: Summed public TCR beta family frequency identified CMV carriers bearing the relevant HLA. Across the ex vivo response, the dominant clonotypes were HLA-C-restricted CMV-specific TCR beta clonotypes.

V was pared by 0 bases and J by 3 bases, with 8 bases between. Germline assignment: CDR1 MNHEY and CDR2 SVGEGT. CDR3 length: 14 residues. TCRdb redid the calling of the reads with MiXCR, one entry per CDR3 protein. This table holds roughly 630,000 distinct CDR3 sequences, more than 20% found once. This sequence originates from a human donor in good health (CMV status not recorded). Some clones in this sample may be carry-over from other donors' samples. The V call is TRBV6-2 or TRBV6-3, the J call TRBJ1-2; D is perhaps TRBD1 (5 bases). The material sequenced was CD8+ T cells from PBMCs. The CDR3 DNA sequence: TGTGCCAGCAGTTACTCGGGGGATTACTATGGCTACACCTTC. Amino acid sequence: CASSYSGDYYGYTF.